Shown below are 26 T cell receptor beta chains from a single sample sequenced in a study of cytomegalovirus exposure and HLA in healthy donors. PCR employed 60 Vbeta and 13 Jbeta primers. TCRdb's copy holds only in-frame clones and misses some; the assay was immunoSEQ multiplex PCR. The sample carries fewer than 350,000 clones, around nine tenths recorded once. Specimen: PBMCs. All receptors come from a woman aged 18-35 years in good health and CMV-seronegative.

This chain connects TRBV5-4 to TRBJ2-2, with D possibly being TRBD1 (5 bases). The CDR3 runs to 15 residues. Germline V CDR1 and CDR2: SGHNT, YYREEE (reference sequence). The ends were cut back, 2 bases at V and 1 base at J, with 9 bases in the middle. The CDR3 here is CASSLGHLNTGELFF. DNA for the CDR3: TGTGCCAGCAGCTTAGGACACTTGAACACCGGGGAGCTGTTTTTT.

This clone was recorded a few times. The chain carries TRBV2 and TRBJ1-2; D gene unclear. Germline V gene sequence: CDR1 SNHLY, CDR2 FYNNEI. The CDR3 totals 13 residues. V lost 4 bases to trimming and J lost 4 bases, with 10 bases between them. The CDR3 here is CASSAEFGYGYTF. The CDR3 coding sequence is TGTGCCAGCAGTGCGGAGTTCGGCTATGGCTACACCTTC.

The rearrangement links TRBV7-2 to TRBJ2-5, with D unresolved. Trimming left V 2 bases short and J 1 base short, with 8 bases between. Germline values: CDR1 SGHTA, CDR2 FQGNSA. The CDR3 has 14 residues. This CDR3 is CASSLFFRQETQYF. The DNA for the CDR3 is TGTGCCAGCAGCTTATTTTTCCGCCAAGAGACCCAGTACTTC.

This clone came up once. J is TRBJ1-2 and V is TRBV11-2; 7 bases are a match to TRBD1. The germline V gene has CDR1 SGHAT and CDR2 FQNNGV. V lost 2 bases, J lost 7 bases, and 10 bases stayed unmatched. This CDR3 has 15 residues. The DNA of the CDR3 is TGTGCCAGCAGCTTAAGCTCAACAGGGGCGGGTGGCTACACCTTC. It yields the protein CASSLSSTGAGGYTF.

The rearrangement joins TRBV5-4 to TRBJ1-1; TRBD1 matches 7 bases. Germline CDR1 and CDR2: SGHNT and YYREEE (reference sequence). Trimming took 4 bases from V and 10 from J; bases not matched to a gene: 16. The CDR3 has 15 residues. The CDR3 spells CASSPTGQGEGLAFF. The CDR3 bases are TGTGCCAGCAGCCCTACAGGCCAGGGGGAAGGCTTAGCTTTCTTT.

The chain combines TRBV10-3 with TRBJ1-5, with a tentative D call TRBD1 (6 bases). The CDR3 has 15 amino acids. V was pared by 10 bases and J by 3 bases, with 19 bases between. Germline assignment: CDR1 ENHRY and CDR2 SYGVKD. The CDR3 coding sequence is TGTGCCACCAAACAGGGCTCCCAGTCCAATCAGCCCCAGCATTTT. Its translation is CATKQGSQSNQPQHF.

V is TRBV4-2 and J is TRBJ2-3, with D possibly TRBD2 on 5 matching bases. CDR1 LGHNA and CDR2 YNFKEQ come from the germline V gene. The V end lost 0 bases, the J end lost 2 bases, and 9 bases lay between the germline ends. CDR3 length: 15 residues. CDR3 DNA sequence: TGTGCCAGCAGCCAAGAGGGCGGGTACACAGATACGCAGTATTTT. Amino acids: CASSQEGGYTDTQYF.

J is TRBJ1-4 and V is TRBV19; D is perhaps TRBD1 (6 bases). V gave up 8 bases and J gave up 3 bases, with 13 bases separating them. CDR3 length: 14 amino acids. Germline loops: CDR1 LNHDA, CDR2 SQIVND (reference sequence). The CDR3 spells CASDPGHPNEKLFF. The DNA for the CDR3 is TGTGCCAGTGACCCGGGACATCCTAATGAAAAACTGTTTTTT.

The rearrangement joins TRBV6-5 to TRBJ1-1; no reliable D call. V shed 1 base and J shed 10 bases, with 22 bases lying between them. Germline values: CDR1 MNHEY, CDR2 SVGAGI. CDR3 length equals 16 residues. The CDR3 region has the DNA TGTGCCAGCAGTTACTACCTGCAGGTCGGAATTTCAAGAGCTTTCTTT. Residues: CASSYYLQVGISRAFF.

The chain couples TRBV11-2 to TRBJ1-4, with 10 bases fitting TRBD1. Germline CDR1 SGHAT, CDR2 FQNNGV. J gave up 8 bases and V 4 bases, and 4 bases lay outside the gene matches. The CDR3 contains 14 residues. This CDR3 reads CASSWTGGEEKLFF. CDR3 nucleotides: TGTGCCAGCAGCTGGACAGGGGGAGAAGAAAAACTGTTTTTT.

The V and J genes are TRBV29-1 and TRBJ2-1; the match to TRBD2 covers 8 bases. The trim removed 4 bases at V and 4 bases at J, leaving 6 bases unmatched. There are 14 residues in the CDR3. Germline CDR1 SQVTM, CDR2 ANQGSEA. The DNA for the CDR3 is TGCAGCGTTGCCTTTATAGCGGGGTACAATGAGCAGTTCTTC. Protein sequence: CSVAFIAGYNEQFF.

This clone was seen once. V usage is TRBV27 and J usage is TRBJ2-7; a weak D match, TRBD2 (6 bases). The germline CDR1 and CDR2 sequences are MNHEY and SMNVEV (reference sequence). The CDR3 is 15 residues long. Trimming removed 3 bases from V and 4 bases from J, with 16 bases in between. CDR3 in amino acids: CASSLRASVGYEQYF. The CDR3 DNA is TGTGCCAGCAGTTTGCGGGCTAGCGTTGGGTACGAGCAGTACTTC.

V gene TRBV11-2 combines with J gene TRBJ2-6; 9 bases agree with TRBD1. The junction had 4 bases not matched to a gene; V was cut back by 5 bases and J by 2 bases. Looked up from germline, CDR1 is SGHAT and CDR2 is FQNNGV. The CDR3 is made up of 16 amino acids. The CDR3 loop reads CASSTTGGAGANVLTF. DNA of the CDR3: TGTGCCAGCAGCACCACAGGGGGCGCTGGGGCCAACGTCCTGACTTTC. The full variable domain, rest sourced from reference TRBV11-2 and TRBJ2-6, is EAGVAQSPRYKIIEKRQSVAFWCNPISGHATLYWYQQILGQGPKLLIQFQNNGVVDDSQLPKDRFSAERLKGVDSTLKIQPAKLEDSAVYLCASSTTGGAGANVLTFGAGSRLTVL.

The chain uses TRBV6-6 and TRBJ1-6; D gene unclear. This CDR3 is built from 15 residues. Germline V gives CDR1 MNHNY, CDR2 SVGAGI (reference sequence). Trimming removed 0 bases at V and 11 bases at J, with 14 bases between. This chain's CDR3 is CASSYSAGEEPPLHF. The CDR3 DNA is TGTGCCAGCAGTTACTCTGCCGGTGAGGAGCCACCCCTCCACTTT.

V usage is TRBV5-4 and J usage is TRBJ1-1; D gene unclear. The V end lost 0 bases, the J end lost 5 bases, and 17 bases lay between the germline ends. CDR3 length equals 16 residues. CDR1 and CDR2 from the germline V gene are SGHNT and YYREEE (reference sequence). For the CDR3, the DNA is TGTGCCAGCAGCTTGGGCAGCGTGAGCTCCTGGACTGAAGCTTTCTTT. Translating gives CASSLGSVSSWTEAFF.

The chain employs TRBV10-3 and TRBJ2-1, with 11 bases matching TRBD2. Germline loops: CDR1 ENHRY, CDR2 SYGVKD. V trimming: 0 bases; J trimming: 2 bases; junction bases outside the gene matches: 6. The CDR3 is 18 amino acids. The CDR3 bases are TGTGCCATCAGTGAGTCGATGCGACTAGCGGGGACCTACAATGAGCAGTTCTTC. It specifies CAISESMRLAGTYNEQFF.

The chain recombines TRBV2 with TRBJ2-3; 8 positions match TRBD2. This CDR3 comprises 13 residues. The V gene end was trimmed by 8 bases and the J gene end by 8 bases; junction bases not matched to a gene: 9. From germline, CDR1 is SNHLY and CDR2 FYNNEI. The CDR3, as DNA: TGTGCCAGCTCCCGGGGGGGGCCTGGTACGCAGTATTTT. Translated, it gives CASSRGGPGTQYF.

V and J are TRBV5-1 and TRBJ2-3; 8 bases align to TRBD2. This CDR3 is built from 15 residues. Germline-derived CDR1 and CDR2 are SGHRS and YFSETQ. V was pared by 0 bases and J by 5 bases, with 5 bases of the junction left unmatched. CDR3 region: CASSLGLASGDTQYF. The CDR3 DNA reads TGCGCCAGCAGCTTGGGACTAGCGAGCGGAGATACGCAGTATTTT.

The rearrangement uses TRBV6-5 and TRBJ1-2; 7 nucleotides agree with TRBD1. The ends lost 7 bases at V and 1 base at J; junction bases unmatched: 9. In germline, CDR1 is MNHEY, CDR2 SVGAGI. The CDR3 consists of 15 residues. CDR3 in amino acids: CASTRGDGNNYGYTF. In nucleotides, the CDR3 is TGTGCCAGCACCAGGGGGGACGGTAATAACTATGGCTACACCTTC.

The chain carries TRBV6-4 and TRBJ2-3, with 11 positions matching TRBD2. V lost 3 bases and J lost 2; bases outside the gene matches: 4. This CDR3 has 16 residues. The germline CDR1 and CDR2 sequences are MRHNA and SNTAGT. The chain's CDR3 is CASSEGTSGITDTQYF. CDR3 nucleotide sequence: TGTGCCAGCAGTGAAGGGACTAGCGGAATCACAGATACGCAGTATTTT.

This chain connects TRBV5-6 to TRBJ1-1; no definite D call. The CDR3 has 14 residues. Between the trimmed V and J ends, which lost 0 bases and 8 bases, there was a span of 14 bases. Germline assignment: CDR1 SGHDT and CDR2 YYEEEE. The CDR3 sequence is CASSLDGYGREAFF. For the CDR3, the DNA is TGTGCCAGCAGCTTGGACGGGTACGGAAGGGAAGCTTTCTTT.

The chain links TRBV5-1 to TRBJ1-4; TRBD1 matches at 7 bases. V lost 2 bases, J lost 6 bases, and 4 bases stayed unmatched. The germline CDR1 and CDR2 sequences are SGHRS and YFSETQ. This CDR3 is 14 amino acids long. CDR3 in amino acids: CASSFAGGDEKLFF. The CDR3 nucleotides are TGCGCCAGCAGCTTCGCAGGGGGAGATGAAAAACTGTTTTTT.

V gene TRBV6-5 combines with J gene TRBJ2-7; a weak D match, TRBD2 (7 bases). V lost 7 bases to trimming and J lost 4 bases, with 20 bases between them. There are 15 residues in the CDR3. Germline V gene sequence: CDR1 MNHEY, CDR2 SVGAGI. CDR3 coding DNA: TGTGCCAGCACCCGAGGGGGGGACCACGCATACGAGCAGTACTTC. Translated: CASTRGGDHAYEQYF.

V and J are TRBV6-5 and TRBJ2-2, with TRBD1 identical over 7 bases. Germline values: CDR1 MNHEY, CDR2 SVGAGI. The CDR3 extends over 14 amino acids. The trim removed 6 bases at V and 9 bases at J, leaving 10 bases unmatched. The DNA for the CDR3 is TGTGCCAGCAGAGAAGGGACAGAGAGACGGGAGCTGTTTTTT. It yields the protein CASREGTERRELFF.

The chain employs TRBV10-3 and TRBJ1-2; TRBD1 might be the D (6 bases). Trimming took 4 bases from V and 3 from J, leaving 15 bases between them. Looked up from germline, CDR1 is ENHRY and CDR2 is SYGVKD. The CDR3 loop spans 15 amino acids. The CDR3 sequence is CAISGTSTGDYGYTF. CDR3 nucleotides: TGTGCCATCAGTGGGACCTCGACAGGTGACTATGGCTACACCTTC.

V is TRBV6-5 and J is TRBJ1-1; TRBD1 aligns across 7 bases. This CDR3 comprises 15 residues. Per germline, CDR1 MNHEY and CDR2 SVGAGI. The trim removed 0 bases at V and 4 bases at J, leaving 5 bases unmatched. The CDR3 reads CASSYSGQAGTEAFF. The DNA of the CDR3 is TGTGCCAGCAGTTACTCTGGACAGGCGGGCACTGAAGCTTTCTTT.